These 5 T cell receptor beta chains were all obtained from the same sample, sequenced in a study of human T cells and chemical hapten exposure. Time point here: patch test 2, 6 weeks after DPC sensitization. Treatment here: therapeutic diphenylcyclopropenone sensitization with weekly scalp DPC. TCRdb independently ran MiXCR on the RACE reads; one entry per CDR3 protein. This repertoire shows 330,000 or so distinct CDR3 sequences, roughly 6% found once; its top ten account for about 6%. Sequencing used whole blood, obtained in connection with sensitization to the hapten diphenylcyclopropenone (DPC). The receptor set was obtained from a woman aged 18-29 years with alopecia areata. Some clones in this sample may be carry-over from other donors' samples.

The chain carries TRBV29-1 and TRBJ1-2, with 8 bases aligning to TRBD1. Germline V gene data show CDR1 as SQVTM and CDR2 as ANQGSEA. The CDR3 contains 13 residues. J was trimmed by 7 bases and V by 5 bases; bases with no gene match: 9. As DNA, the CDR3 is TGCAGCGTTCCTTCTGACAGGGGAAGTGGCTACACCTTC. Amino acids: CSVPSDRGSGYTF.

In regard to this clonotype: This is likely an artifact of a read error, given a far larger clone one base away. The J gene is TRBJ1-1, the V gene TRBV7-3; D possibly corresponds to TRBD1 (6 bases). CDR1 is SGHTA and CDR2 is FQGTGA in the germline V gene. This CDR3 comprises 13 residues. CDR3 sequence reads: CASSSDRNTVAFF. The CDR3 DNA is TGTGCCAGCAGCTCCGACAGGAACACTGTAGCTTTCTTT. Full variable domain (missing parts from reference TRBV7-3 and TRBJ1-1): GAGVSQTPSNKVTEKGKYVELRCDPISGHTALYWYRQSLGQGPEFLIYFQGTGAADDSGLPNDRFFAVRPEGSVSTLKIQRTERGDSAVYLCASSSDRNTVAFFGQGTRLTVV.

The chain links TRBV6-2 or TRBV6-3 to TRBJ2-5; possibly TRBD1 for D (6 bases). Between the trimmed V and J ends, which lost 7 bases and 2 bases, there was a span of 8 bases. This CDR3 has 12 amino acids. Germline CDR1 is MNHEY and CDR2 is SVGEGT. CDR3 amino acids: CASTDSQETQYF. The CDR3 nucleotides are TGTGCCAGCACGGACAGTCAAGAGACCCAGTACTTC.

The chain recombines TRBV20-1 with TRBJ2-3; 12 bases fit TRBD2. The CDR3 length is 18 residues. Per the germline V gene, CDR1 is DFQATT and CDR2 is SNEGSKA (reference sequence). With 3 bases clipped from V and 1 base from J, the junction kept 11 bases outside the gene matches. The CDR3 is CSASRLTSGGIGTDTQYF. The CDR3, as DNA: TGCAGTGCTAGCCGATTGACTAGCGGGGGAATTGGCACAGATACGCAGTATTTT.

The chain employs TRBV28 and TRBJ2-1; D remains ambiguous. This CDR3 is 15 amino acids long. In germline, CDR1 is MDHEN, CDR2 SYDVKM. Trimming removed 3 bases from V and 4 bases from J, with 13 bases in between. CDR3 sequence (DNA): TGTGCCAGCAGTTTTGGAATGACTCCGTACAATGAGCAGTTCTTC. Protein sequence: CASSFGMTPYNEQFF.